These 16 T cell receptor beta chains originate from one sample sequenced in a study of blood T cell dynamics during melanoma immunotherapy. Sequencing was performed with immunoSEQ multiplex PCR; in TCRdb, only in-frame clones are kept and a portion is missing. Found here are around 15,000 clones, 85% to 90% of them singletons; the top ten hold about 4.2%. Sample time point: pre-treatment baseline. The sequenced sample was blood, obtained from a patient treated with checkpoint blockade. The source of these receptors is a human donor with melanoma.

J is TRBJ1-4 and V is TRBV6-1; 7 nucleotides agree with TRBD1. The CDR3 loop spans 13 amino acids. The junction had 8 bases not matched to a gene; V was cut back by 8 bases and J by 8 bases. CDR1 is MNHNS and CDR2 is SASEGT in the germline V gene. CDR3 sequence: CASGATGTEKLFF. CDR3 sequence (DNA): TGTGCCAGCGGAGCGACAGGGACAGAAAAACTGTTTTTT.

The sample holds one count of this clone. This chain links TRBV28 with TRBJ2-5; D perhaps matches TRBD1 (5 bases). The CDR3 is made up of 15 amino acids. V lost 3 bases, J lost 2 bases, and 13 bases lay in between. Looked up from germline, CDR1 is MDHEN and CDR2 is SYDVKM. The CDR3 here is CASSFIGRTQETQYF. In DNA form, the CDR3 reads TGTGCCAGCAGTTTTATAGGCCGGACACAAGAGACCCAGTACTTC.

This clone was counted a single time. This chain joins TRBV6-5 and TRBJ1-4; D unclear. Per the germline V gene, CDR1 is MNHEY and CDR2 is SVGAGI. The CDR3 spans 13 residues. V lost 6 bases to trimming and J lost 10 bases, with 15 bases between them. CDR3 nucleotides: TGTGCCAGCAGCCCCAGGTTAGAGAGAAAACTGTTTTTT. Residues: CASSPRLERKLFF.

This clone occurred once. The chain carries TRBV5-1 and TRBJ2-7; D remains ambiguous. The V gene lost 1 base and the J gene lost 2 bases, with 10 bases spanning the gap. The CDR3 runs 14 residues. Germline V gives CDR1 SGHRS, CDR2 YFSETQ. CDR3 bases: TGCGCCAGCAGCTTGCAGGCTATTACCTACGAGCAGTACTTC. It codes for CASSLQAITYEQYF.

This clone was recorded a few times. This chain joins TRBV25-1 and TRBJ1-2, with 10 bases fitting TRBD1. The CDR3 extends over 14 amino acids. The junction had 4 bases not matched to a gene; V was cut back by 6 bases and J by 3 bases. Germline values: CDR1 MGHDK, CDR2 SYGVNS. Here the CDR3 DNA reads TGTGCCAGCAGCGCGGGACAGGGGTACTATGGCTACACCTTC. It encodes CASSAGQGYYGYTF.

The chain couples TRBV18 to TRBJ2-1, with 9 positions matching TRBD1. This CDR3 spans 15 amino acids. Germline values: CDR1 KGHSH, CDR2 LQKENI. The ends lost 5 bases at V and 0 bases at J; junction bases unmatched: 2. Written as DNA, the CDR3 is TGTGCCAGCTCAGCGGACAGGGGCTCCTACAATGAGCAGTTCTTC. This codes for CASSADRGSYNEQFF. The full variable domain, in which reference TRBV18 and TRBJ2-1 provide the parts outside the CDR3, is NAGVMQNPRHLVRRRGQEARLRCSPMKGHSHVYWYRQLPEEGLKFMVYLQKENIIDESGMPKERFSAEFPKEGPSILRIQQVVRGDSAAYFCASSADRGSYNEQFFGPGTRLTVL.

The rearrangement uses TRBV5-6 and TRBJ1-3, with a weak D call TRBD1 (5 bases). V shed 3 bases and J shed 0 bases, with 10 bases lying between them. Germline V lookup: CDR1 SGHDT, CDR2 YYEEEE. The CDR3 totals 15 residues. The CDR3 DNA reads TGTGCCAGCAGCTGGGGACGGGCCTCTGGAAACACCATATATTTT. Protein: CASSWGRASGNTIYF.

The chain carries TRBV6-5 and TRBJ2-7; D gene unclear. CDR3 length equals 12 residues. Deletions cut 7 bases from V and 3 bases from J, with 10 bases between. Germline CDR1 and CDR2: MNHEY and SVGAGI. CDR3 loop: CASTSVHYEQYF. CDR3 coding DNA: TGTGCCAGCACCAGCGTTCACTACGAGCAGTACTTC.

The V gene is TRBV7-9, the J gene TRBJ2-5; 10 nucleotides match TRBD1. The CDR3 runs 17 residues. With V trimmed by 0 bases and J by 5 bases, 9 bases remained unmatched. Looked up from germline, CDR1 is SEHNR and CDR2 is FQNEAQ (reference sequence). CDR3 DNA: TGTGCCAGCAGCTTAGCGCTCGGGACAGGGGACCGGGAGACCCAGTACTTC. Amino acid sequence: CASSLALGTGDRETQYF.

J is TRBJ2-1 and V is TRBV6-5, with D possibly being TRBD2 (7 bases). Trimming shortened V by 0 bases and J by 3 bases, and 9 bases separated the two germline ends. Germline loops: CDR1 MNHEY, CDR2 SVGAGI. The CDR3 covers 15 residues. DNA of the CDR3: TGTGCCAGCAGTTACTCGGGGGGGCTCTACAATGAGCAGTTCTTC. This sequence encodes CASSYSGGLYNEQFF.

The V call is TRBV10-3, the J call TRBJ1-5, with 8 bases aligning to TRBD1. The CDR3 has 15 residues. CDR1 is ENHRY, CDR2 SYGVKD, per germline. The J segment lost 6 bases and the V segment lost 0 bases, leaving 4 bases of the junction unmatched. The CDR3 sequence: CAISESVTGVQPQHF. CDR3 nucleotides: TGTGCCATCAGTGAGTCCGTGACAGGGGTTCAGCCCCAGCATTTT.

The rearrangement links TRBV6-1 to TRBJ2-7; 7 bases fit TRBD1. With 10 bases clipped from V and 4 bases from J, the junction kept 4 bases outside the gene matches. There are 11 residues in the CDR3. Per germline, CDR1 MNHNS and CDR2 SASEGT. For the CDR3, the DNA is TGTGCCACCCGGGACAGTTACGAGCAGTACTTC. Its translation is CATRDSYEQYF.

The chain links TRBV21-1 to TRBJ2-5; no DNA check was done on the table's D call, TRBD1. TRBV21-1 is a pseudogene. The length of the CDR3 is 15 residues. CDR3 bases: TGTGCCAGCCCCAGGCGCAGGGGGCGCGATGAGACCCAGTACTTC. Its translation: CASPRRRGRDETQYF.

This clone was seen a handful of times. The chain couples TRBV2 to TRBJ2-5; 14 bases are a match to TRBD2. V was clipped by 7 bases and J by 5 bases; unmatched bases: 9. Looked up from germline, CDR1 is SNHLY and CDR2 is FYNNEI. The CDR3 length is 16 residues. The CDR3 protein is CASNPGLAGARETQYF. The CDR3 region has the DNA TGTGCCAGCAACCCGGGACTAGCGGGGGCCAGGGAGACCCAGTACTTC.

V usage is TRBV5-1 and J usage is TRBJ1-1; D is possibly TRBD1 (5 bases). Between the trimmed V and J ends, which lost 0 bases and 1 base, there was a span of 7 bases. This CDR3 spans 14 amino acids. Per the germline V gene, CDR1 is SGHRS and CDR2 is YFSETQ. The CDR3 is CASSLGQTNTEAFF. In DNA, the CDR3 is TGCGCCAGCAGCTTGGGACAGACGAACACTGAAGCTTTCTTT.

V gene TRBV5-1 combines with J gene TRBJ2-7; D remains ambiguous. CDR1 SGHRS and CDR2 YFSETQ come from the germline V gene. The V end lost 8 bases, the J end lost 3 bases, and 12 bases lay between the germline ends. The CDR3 is made up of 12 amino acids. The CDR3, as DNA: TGCGCCAGTACTGTTGACGGCTACGAGCAGTACTTC. It specifies CASTVDGYEQYF.